This T cell receptor beta chain comes out of a study of blood T cell repertoires in COVID-19. Background on the study: Researchers got acute and convalescent COVID-19 samples from the United States, Italy and Spain. PBMCs, B-cell-depleted T cells, or T cells were the source of the cDNA or gDNA that made up the material.

The age range of participants was 18 to 89 years, with residence in about 25 US areas. This clone has just one count. Original analysis: Estimates of nucleated cell counts were drawn from the amplification of reference gene primers. Sequenced by immunoSEQ multiplex PCR; TCRdb stores in-frame clones only, minus some. The V and J calls and clone size come from that table; D and trimming were worked out from the DNA. In the table there are roughly 220,000 clones, 70% to 90% of which are singletons. Sequences were obtained from PBMCs or T cells enriched from blood (not recorded which). This receptor was obtained from a woman between 50 and 59 years old with acute COVID-19.

The DNA of the CDR3 is TGTGCCAGCAGTTCCACCGACAGCTCCTACGAGCAGTACTTC. Its translation: CASSSTDSSYEQYF. V is TRBV28 and J is TRBJ2-7, with D tentatively TRBD1 (5 bases). CDR1 and CDR2 (germline): MDHEN, SYDVKM. V shed 4 bases and J shed 0 bases, with 10 bases lying between them. There are 14 residues in the CDR3.